These T cell receptor beta chains were read from a single sample in a study of shared clonotypes between healthy human individuals. Some clones are missing from TCRdb's copy, which holds only in-frame ones; the method was immunoSEQ multiplex PCR. Here the sample spans millions of clones, about 95% being singletons. The source material was naive CD8+ T cells sorted from blood. Receptors originate from a man aged 18 to 30 in good health. The CDR3 runs from the conserved cysteine through the conserved F or W. The D gene is left open where the match is weak. Size tells how often a clone was seen (once, few, many) or the class of an expanded clone, and some rows leave it out.

>-|TRBJ2-7|TRBV7-2|-
CASSLNPAGGDYEQYF
TGTGCCAGCAGCTTAAATCCGGCAGGGGGGGACTACGAGCAGTACTTC
>-|TRBJ1-1|TRBV4-1|TRBD1
CASSQEVGQGNTEAFF
TGCGCCAGCAGCCAAGAAGTTGGACAGGGCAACACTGAAGCTTTCTTT
>-|TRBJ2-1|TRBV7-9|TRBD2
CASSSTSGIDNEQFF
TGTGCCAGCAGCTCCACTAGCGGCATAGACAATGAGCAGTTCTTC
>-|TRBJ1-1|TRBV2|-
CASSERAPWATEAFF
TGTGCCAGCAGTGAACGCGCTCCGTGGGCCACTGAAGCTTTCTTT
>-|TRBJ2-1|TRBV5-1|-
CASSLVGGPDEQFF
TGCGCCAGCAGCTTGGTCGGGGGGCCGGATGAGCAGTTCTTC
>-|TRBJ2-7|TRBV28|-
CASSHRRLGEQYF
TGTGCCAGCAGCCACAGGAGGCTGGGCGAGCAGTACTTC
>-|TRBJ2-1|TRBV7-6|-
CASSLWWGPGNEQFF
TGTGCCAGCAGCTTATGGTGGGGCCCGGGGAATGAGCAGTTCTTC
>-|TRBJ1-2|TRBV6-5|-
CASSKDGNYGYTF
TGTGCCAGCAGCAAAGACGGAAACTATGGCTACACCTTC
>-|TRBJ2-3|TRBV21-1|-
CASSRRDRGTDTQYF
TGTGCCAGCAGCAGAAGGGACAGGGGCACAGATACGCAGTATTTT
>-|TRBJ2-7|TRBV5-4|-
CASSGGPYEQYF
TGTGCCAGCAGCGGGGGACCCTACGAGCAGTACTTC
>-|TRBJ1-4|TRBV9|-
CASSPGGEDEKLFF
TGTGCCAGCAGCCCCGGAGGGGAAGACGAAAAACTGTTTTTT
>-|TRBJ2-7|TRBV12-5|-
CASGLSPEQYF
TGTGCTAGTGGTTTATCCCCCGAGCAGTACTTC
>-|TRBJ2-3|TRBV9|-
CASSVVGTPSDTQYF
TGTGCCAGCAGCGTAGTTGGGACACCCTCAGATACGCAGTATTTT
>-|TRBJ2-3|TRBV10-3|-
CAISESLGLSPQYF
TGTGCCATCAGTGAGTCGTTGGGGCTATCCCCGCAGTATTTT
>-|TRBJ1-2|TRBV5-1|-
CASSLVEGQDYGYTF
TGCGCCAGCAGCTTGGTAGAGGGCCAGGACTATGGCTACACCTTC
>-|TRBJ1-4|TRBV4-1|-
CASSQDGRGANEKLFF
TGCGCCAGCAGCCAAGATGGAAGGGGAGCTAATGAAAAACTGTTTTTT
>-|TRBJ2-5|TRBV6-6|-
CASSYLRGFQETQYF
TGTGCCAGCAGTTACTTACGGGGATTCCAAGAGACCCAGTACTTC
>-|TRBJ2-1|TRBV7-9|TRBD2
CASSLASGRANEQFF
TGTGCCAGCAGCTTAGCTAGCGGGAGGGCCAATGAGCAGTTCTTC
>-|TRBJ2-7|TRBV25-1|-
CASSWGHLSYEQYF
TGTGCCAGCAGTTGGGGACACCTCTCCTACGAGCAGTACTTC
>-|TRBJ2-7|TRBV6-1|-
CASSEGHRYEQYF
TGTGCCAGCAGTGAAGGGCATCGGTACGAGCAGTACTTC
>once|TRBJ2-2|TRBV2|-
CASSEVRAGELFF
TGTGCCAGCAGTGAAGTAAGGGCCGGGGAGCTGTTTTTT
>-|TRBJ2-2|TRBV12-5|-
CASGSNTGELFF
TGTGCTAGTGGTTCAAACACCGGGGAGCTGTTTTTT
>-|TRBJ2-7|TRBV7-9|-
CASSSTGYEQYF
TGTGCCAGCAGCAGTACAGGCTACGAGCAGTACTTC
>-|TRBJ2-7|TRBV2|-
CASSESPSYEQYF
TGTGCCAGCAGTGAATCCCCCAGTTACGAGCAGTACTTC
>-|TRBJ1-4|TRBV5-6|-
CASSLHGGTIEKLFF
TGTGCCAGCAGCTTGCATGGGGGAACGATTGAAAAACTGTTTTTT
>-|TRBJ1-1|TRBV6-1|-
CASSETNTEAFF
TGTGCCAGCAGTGAAACGAACACTGAAGCTTTCTTT
>-|TRBJ1-5|TRBV28|-
CASSLVREGFRNQPQHF
TGTGCCAGCAGTTTGGTTCGGGAGGGGTTTCGCAATCAGCCCCAGCATTTT
>-|TRBJ2-7|TRBV5-8|-
CASSPPRGSGEQYF
TGTGCCAGCAGCCCACCAAGAGGGTCGGGCGAGCAGTACTTC
>-|TRBJ1-1|TRBV10-2|-
CASSPATGYGTEAFF
TGCGCCAGCAGCCCCGCGACAGGATATGGCACTGAAGCTTTCTTT
>-|TRBJ1-2|TRBV9|-
CASSEGNSNYGYTF
TGTGCCAGCAGCGAGGGCAACTCTAACTATGGCTACACCTTC
>-|TRBJ1-5|TRBV27|-
CASNRQGTDQPQHF
TGTGCCAGCAACCGCCAGGGAACAGATCAGCCCCAGCATTTT
>-|TRBJ2-7|TRBV7-9|-
CASSLQGGGSYEQYF
TGTGCCAGCAGCTTACAGGGCGGCGGCTCCTACGAGCAGTACTTC
>once|TRBJ2-5|TRBV4-3|TRBD1
CASSQVGQQETQYF
TGCGCCAGCAGCCAAGTGGGACAGCAAGAGACCCAGTACTTC
>-|TRBJ2-1|TRBV4-1|TRBD1
CASSYRGDEQFF
TGCGCCAGCAGCTACAGGGGGGATGAGCAGTTCTTC
>-|TRBJ1-1|TRBV10-2|-
CASSSDSVNTEAFF
TGCGCCAGCAGCTCAGACAGCGTGAACACTGAAGCTTTCTTT
>-|TRBJ2-3|TRBV13|-
CASSLGTSDTQYF
TGTGCCAGCAGCCTGGGGACTTCAGATACGCAGTATTTT
>-|TRBJ1-2|TRBV27|-
CASSSTTGFYGYTF
TGTGCCAGCAGTTCCACTACAGGGTTCTATGGCTACACCTTC
>-|TRBJ1-1|TRBV5-1|-
CASSVKVEGTEAFF
TGCGCCAGCAGCGTAAAGGTTGAGGGAACTGAAGCTTTCTTT
>few|TRBJ1-1|TRBV4-3|-
CASSQGSPTEAFF
TGCGCCAGCAGCCAAGGTTCCCCCACTGAAGCTTTCTTT
>-|TRBJ1-5|TRBV2|-
CASNPLHGFQPQHF
TGTGCCAGCAATCCCTTGCACGGTTTTCAGCCCCAGCATTTT
>-|TRBJ2-5|TRBV9|TRBD2
CASSPGRGTLETQYF
TGTGCCAGCAGCCCTGGGAGGGGAACCCTAGAGACCCAGTACTTC
>-|TRBJ1-1|TRBV25-1|-
CASSEQGRNTEAFF
TGTGCCAGCAGTGAACAGGGGCGGAACACTGAAGCTTTCTTT
>-|TRBJ2-2|TRBV7-9|-
CASSLLGQGSTGELFF
TGTGCCAGCAGCTTATTGGGGCAGGGGAGCACCGGGGAGCTGTTTTTT
>-|TRBJ2-7|TRBV4-1|TRBD1
CASSLTGTGSAYEQYF
TGCGCCAGCAGCCTTACCGGGACAGGGTCCGCCTACGAGCAGTACTTC
>-|TRBJ2-5|TRBV15|TRBD1
CATSGQVMETQYF
TGTGCCACCAGCGGACAGGTGATGGAGACCCAGTACTTC
>-|TRBJ2-3|TRBV13|-
CASSVGEQGWFGDTQYF
TGTGCCAGCAGTGTGGGGGAACAGGGTTGGTTTGGAGATACGCAGTATTTT
>-|TRBJ2-7|TRBV4-3|-
CASSQQQVSYEQYF
TGCGCCAGCAGCCAACAACAGGTTTCCTACGAGCAGTACTTC
>-|TRBJ1-5|TRBV7-2|TRBD1
CASSLNRGLKQPQHF
TGTGCCAGCAGCTTAAACAGGGGGTTGAAGCAGCCCCAGCATTTT
>-|TRBJ2-7|TRBV6-4|-
CASSLRHLRHEQYF
TGTGCCAGCTCCCTCCGGCACCTTCGCCACGAGCAGTACTTC
>-|TRBJ1-4|TRBV14|-
CASSELRGDLNEKLFF
TGTGCCAGCAGCGAATTGCGGGGGGATCTTAATGAAAAACTGTTTTTT
>-|TRBJ2-3|TRBV4-1|-
CASSPGLPSTDTQYF
TGCGCCAGCAGCCCGGGGCTTCCGAGCACAGATACGCAGTATTTT
>-|TRBJ1-2|TRBV15|TRBD1
CATSGGTGTSNYGYTF
TGTGCCACCTCCGGGGGGACAGGGACTTCTAACTATGGCTACACCTTC
>once|TRBJ2-7|TRBV7-9|TRBD1
CASSWWTGENYEQYF
TGTGCCAGCAGCTGGTGGACAGGGGAAAACTACGAGCAGTACTTC
>-|TRBJ1-5|TRBV10-3|-
CAISERADYSNQPQHF
TGTGCCATCAGTGAAAGGGCAGACTATAGCAATCAGCCCCAGCATTTT